A single sample gave rise to the 6 T cell receptor beta chains below, sequenced in a study of shared clonotypes between healthy human individuals. This table comes from immunoSEQ multiplex PCR, and its TCRdb copy is limited to in-frame clones, with some not included. In the table there are around 2.3 million clones, under 97% of which are singletons. The sequenced material came from naive CD4+ T cells sorted from blood. Regarding subset: CD45RA+ positively selected. The receptors derive from a young man in good health.

The chain links TRBV10-1 to TRBJ1-5; D not certain. Trimming cost V 2 bases and J 5 bases, with 10 bases left between them. The CDR3 covers 14 residues. Germline CDR1 is WNHNN and CDR2 is SYGVQD (reference sequence). CDR3 nucleotides: TGCGCCAGCAGTGAGGGGTCAGTGGATCAGCCCCAGCATTTT. As protein: CASSEGSVDQPQHF.

On this clone itself: Other DNA sequences of this sample code for an identical CDR3. The V and J genes are TRBV27 and TRBJ1-2, with D uncertain. The CDR3 is made up of 12 amino acids. The germline V gene encodes CDR1 MNHEY and CDR2 SMNVEV (reference sequence). V was shortened by 0 bases and J by 5 bases, with 4 bases between the two germline ends. The CDR3 DNA sequence: TGTGCCAGCAGTTTATCCGGGTATGGCTACACCTTC. As protein: CASSLSGYGYTF.

The chain links TRBV30 to TRBJ2-3; a possible D gene is TRBD2 (6 bases). CDR3 length: 14 amino acids. The germline CDR1 and CDR2 sequences are GTSNPN and SVGIG (reference sequence). Trimming stripped 4 bases from V and 0 bases from J, with 11 bases between. The CDR3 loop is CAWKAGISTDTQYF. The CDR3 region has the DNA TGTGCCTGGAAAGCGGGTATCAGCACAGATACGCAGTATTTT.

The chain employs TRBV27 and TRBJ2-7, with TRBD1 matching over 7 bases. This CDR3 comprises 13 residues. Germline V gene lookup returns CDR1 MNHEY and CDR2 SMNVEV (reference sequence). After removal of 5 bases from V and 2 bases from J, the junction contained 3 bases not matched to a gene. As DNA, the CDR3 is TGTGCCAGCAGTGGACAGGAGCCCTACGAGCAGTACTTC. It yields the protein CASSGQEPYEQYF.

This chain connects TRBV7-9 to TRBJ1-5; 7 bases are shared with TRBD1. The V gene's germline CDR1 is SEHNR and CDR2 FQNEAQ (reference sequence). There are 13 residues in the CDR3. Unmatched junction bases numbered 5, after V lost 8 bases and J lost 4 bases. The CDR3 region is CASSRDRNQPQHF. CDR3 in DNA: TGTGCCAGCTCCCGGGACAGAAATCAGCCCCAGCATTTT.

This sequence joins TRBV5-6 and TRBJ2-6; 12 nucleotides agree with TRBD1. With 4 bases clipped from V and 2 bases from J, the junction kept 7 bases outside the gene matches. Germline assignment: CDR1 SGHDT and CDR2 YYEEEE. The CDR3 contains 18 residues. The CDR3 sequence is CASSPAGQGAAGANVLTF. CDR3 bases: TGTGCCAGCAGCCCGGCGGGACAGGGGGCGGCTGGGGCCAACGTCCTGACTTTC.